This note documents a single TCR beta chain sequence. Its antigen is as yet unknown. These data come from a study of T cells expressing NK-cell markers. Study-wide context: HCMV seropositivity marked seven of the eight sequenced donors; one was seronegative. Findings of the study overall: Roughly six donors had dominant NKG2C+ clonotypes that comprised about 1.0-7.0% of their CD8+ T cells.

Reanalyzing the 5' RACE reads, TCRdb keeps one entry per CDR3 protein, without DNA. The specimen's table records 550,000 or so distinct CDR3 sequences. The germline gives CDR1 MNHEY, CDR2 SMNVEV (reference sequence). This CDR3 has 13 amino acids. The sample was blood T cells: a sorted CD56 or NKG2C T cell subset, CD4+ or CD8+ T cells, or bulk PBMC T cells (not recorded which). The chain carries TRBV27 and TRBJ1-5. This TCR was sampled from a man aged 18-30 years in good health. CDR3 sequence: CASRLYSNQPQHF.